The 27 T cell receptor beta chains below were found in one sample sequenced in a study of glioma-infiltrating T cells after dendritic cell vaccination. Produced via immunoSEQ multiplex PCR; TCRdb's table is partial and in-frame only. The sample carries approximately 84,000 clones, 65% to 90% recorded once. The specimen comprised blood, sampled before dendritic cell vaccination. The receptors originated from a human donor with glioblastoma.

The V call is TRBV7-9, the J call TRBJ2-7, with unresolved D. This CDR3 is built from 13 residues. CDR1 is SEHNR and CDR2 is FQNEAQ in the germline V gene (reference sequence). V shed 3 bases and J shed 3 bases, with 9 bases lying between them. The CDR3 reads CASSLAYRYEQYF. The CDR3 coding sequence is TGTGCCAGCAGCTTGGCATACCGCTACGAGCAGTACTTC.

This sequence joins TRBV28 and TRBJ2-7; 9 bases agree with TRBD2. Germline V lookup: CDR1 MDHEN, CDR2 SYDVKM. The CDR3 totals 16 residues. V lost 3 bases to trimming and J lost 2 bases; unmatched junction nucleotides: 8. CDR3 in amino acids: CASSLNSGSGTYEQYF. The CDR3 DNA follows: TGTGCCAGCAGTTTGAATAGCGGGAGTGGAACCTACGAGCAGTACTTC.

This chain connects TRBV28 to TRBJ2-7; 15 bases fit TRBD2. The CDR3 extends over 17 amino acids. Germline lookup yields CDR1 MDHEN and CDR2 SYDVKM. The V segment lost 5 bases and the J segment 5 bases; nucleotides outside the gene matches: 10. The CDR3 region is CASSPPRTSGRAHEQYF. The CDR3 DNA sequence: TGTGCCAGCAGTCCACCTCGGACTAGCGGGAGGGCCCACGAGCAGTACTTC.

The rearrangement joins TRBV29-1 to TRBJ2-1, with D maybe TRBD1 (5 bases). The germline V and J ends were trimmed by 6 bases and 8 bases, with 17 bases remaining between them. This CDR3 is 13 amino acids long. Per the germline V gene, CDR1 is SQVTM and CDR2 is ANQGSEA. The CDR3 bases are TGCAGCGTCCAGGGTAGGCTGGTGGATGAGCAGTTCTTC. Residues: CSVQGRLVDEQFF.

This clone was picked up one time. V is TRBV5-4 and J is TRBJ2-5; 16 bases are shared with TRBD2. The CDR3 has 15 residues. Germline V gene sequence: CDR1 SGHNT, CDR2 YYREEE (reference sequence). Unmatched junction bases numbered 6, after V lost 0 bases and J lost 13 bases. The CDR3 loop is CASSLAGTSGGALYF. The CDR3, as DNA: TGTGCCAGCAGCTTGGCCGGGACTAGCGGGGGGGCCTTGTACTTC.

The genes are TRBV5-6 and TRBJ2-2; D is undetermined. V gave up 4 bases and J gave up 1 base, with 11 bases separating them. Per germline, CDR1 SGHDT and CDR2 YYEEEE. The CDR3 is made up of 15 amino acids. The CDR3 is CASSPEPGNTGELFF. CDR3 coding DNA: TGTGCCAGCAGCCCGGAACCAGGGAACACCGGGGAGCTGTTTTTT.

The CDR3 region is CASRATGTSTDTQYF. In DNA, the CDR3 is TGTGCCAGCAGAGCGACAGGGACTAGCACAGATACGCAGTATTTT. This chain connects TRBV7-2 to TRBJ2-3; D perhaps matches TRBD1 (7 bases). This CDR3 region has 15 residues. V was trimmed by 6 bases and J by 0 bases, leaving 13 bases between them. CDR1 and CDR2 (germline): SGHTA, FQGNSA.

The chain is built from TRBV2 and TRBJ1-1, with 10 bases matching TRBD1. CDR3 length: 14 residues. Germline V gene sequence: CDR1 SNHLY, CDR2 FYNNEI. The V gene end was trimmed by 6 bases and the J gene end by 7 bases; junction bases not matched to a gene: 8. The CDR3 DNA reads TGTGCCAGCAGACTCAAGACAGGGGGCATTGAAGCTTTCTTT. Its translation is CASRLKTGGIEAFF.

The chain joins TRBV7-9 to TRBJ2-1, with TRBD2 as a possible D gene (6 bases). V was cut by 0 bases and J by 5 bases, with 14 bases left in between. The germline V gene has CDR1 SEHNR and CDR2 FQNEAQ (reference sequence). This CDR3 has 16 residues. This CDR3 is CASSLAYAGTNNEQFF. As DNA, the CDR3 is TGTGCCAGCAGCTTAGCTTACGCGGGAACTAACAATGAGCAGTTCTTC.

This sequence joins TRBV19 and TRBJ2-3; 8 bases match TRBD1. The germline V gene encodes CDR1 LNHDA and CDR2 SQIVND (reference sequence). J lost 8 bases, V lost 5 bases, and 6 bases had no gene match. The CDR3 has 13 amino acids. CDR3 sequence: CASSFDRGSTQYF. For the CDR3, the DNA is TGTGCCAGTAGTTTCGACAGGGGCAGTACGCAGTATTTT.

This chain connects TRBV28 to TRBJ1-2; maybe TRBD1 (5 bases). Between the trimmed V and J ends, which lost 8 bases and 8 bases, there was a span of 21 bases. Germline lookup yields CDR1 MDHEN and CDR2 SYDVKM. There are 14 residues in the CDR3. This CDR3 reads CASGGEQGVSGYTF. DNA for the CDR3: TGTGCCAGCGGGGGGGAGCAGGGAGTTAGCGGCTACACCTTC.

The chain recombines TRBV5-1 with TRBJ2-5; TRBD2 might be the D (6 bases). Germline V CDR1 and CDR2: SGHRS, YFSETQ. This CDR3 contains 9 residues. The DNA for the CDR3 is TGCGGCGGGGAAGAGACCCAGTACTTC. Its translation is CGGEETQYF.

This chain connects TRBV15 to TRBJ1-2; D perhaps matches TRBD1 (5 bases). The CDR3 is 15 amino acids. Per the germline V gene, CDR1 is LNHNV and CDR2 is YYDKDF (reference sequence). Trimming took off 0 bases at V and 2 bases at J, with 10 bases between the two ends. CDR3 sequence reads: CATSRDVQVNYGYTF. As DNA, the CDR3 is TGTGCCACCAGCAGAGATGTACAGGTCAACTATGGCTACACCTTC.

The chain recombines TRBV6-5 with TRBJ2-3, with D perhaps TRBD2 (5 bases). Germline loops: CDR1 MNHEY, CDR2 SVGAGI. Trimming took 2 bases from V and 5 from J, leaving 14 bases between them. The CDR3 has 15 amino acids. The CDR3 protein is CASSYGRPSGDTQYF. The CDR3, as DNA: TGTGCCAGCAGTTACGGCAGGCCCAGCGGAGATACGCAGTATTTT.

This clone was observed a handful of times. The chain combines TRBV6-5 with TRBJ1-2, with TRBD1 matching over 8 bases. V was clipped by 4 bases and J by 8 bases; unmatched bases: 6. Germline CDR1 is MNHEY and CDR2 is SVGAGI. The CDR3 has 13 amino acids. Here the CDR3 reads CASSSQGAGGYTF. The CDR3 DNA follows: TGTGCCAGCAGTTCGCAGGGGGCAGGAGGCTACACCTTC.

The chain joins TRBV18 to TRBJ1-4, with D uncertain. V was cut by 2 bases and J by 5 bases, with 9 bases left in between. Germline CDR1 reads KGHSH; CDR2 reads LQKENI. This CDR3 is 14 amino acids long. The CDR3 loop is CASSPVERNEKLFF. The DNA of the CDR3 is TGTGCCAGCTCACCAGTTGAGAGAAATGAAAAACTGTTTTTT.

The rearrangement joins TRBV4-1 to TRBJ2-6; 10 positions match TRBD1. CDR1 MGHRA and CDR2 YSYEKL come from the germline V gene. The ends lost 1 base at V and 0 bases at J; junction bases unmatched: 6. CDR3 length: 19 amino acids. CDR3 coding DNA: TGCGCCAGCAGCCAAGGGACAGGGGGGGGACCCTCTGGGGCCAACGTCCTGACTTTC. Its protein product is CASSQGTGGGPSGANVLTF.

The chain has TRBV7-3 and TRBJ1-3, with 7 bases lining up with TRBD1. The V gene end was trimmed by 5 bases and the J gene end by 5 bases; junction bases not matched to a gene: 6. Germline CDR1 reads SGHTA; CDR2 reads FQGTGA. The CDR3 sequence is 14 residues long. The CDR3 protein is CASSPTGERNTIYF. The CDR3 nucleotides are TGTGCCAGCAGCCCCACAGGGGAAAGAAACACCATATATTTT.

The rearrangement uses TRBV28 and TRBJ2-2; 7 nucleotides line up with TRBD2. This CDR3 has 12 residues. Germline lookup yields CDR1 MDHEN and CDR2 SYDVKM. The CDR3 nucleotides read TGTGGCCGGGGGACTAAAAACGGGGAGCTGTTTTTT. As protein: CGRGTKNGELFF.

The chain combines TRBV7-8 with TRBJ2-2; 7 bases line up with TRBD2. This CDR3 has 14 residues. V was clipped by 4 bases and J by 4 bases; unmatched bases: 3. Germline assignment: CDR1 SGHVS and CDR2 FQNEAQ. For the CDR3, the DNA is TGTGCCAGCAGCTCGGCGGGAGTCACCGGGGAGCTGTTTTTT. Its translation is CASSSAGVTGELFF. The whole variable domain, filled in from reference TRBV7-8 and TRBJ2-2, reads GAGVSQSPRYKVAKRGQDVALRCDPISGHVSLFWYQQALGQGPEFLTYFQNEAQLDKSGLPSDRFFAERPEGSVSTLKIQRTQQEDSAVYLCASSSAGVTGELFFGEGSRLTVL.

The chain couples TRBV6-1 to TRBJ2-7; TRBD1 matches at 7 bases. Germline lookup yields CDR1 MNHNS and CDR2 SASEGT. Trimming cost V 10 bases and J 5 bases; bases outside gene matches: 14. The CDR3 has 14 amino acids. The CDR3 DNA reads as TGTGCCAACTCAATTAACCGACAGGGCCACGAGCAGTACTTC. Residues: CANSINRQGHEQYF.

The rearrangement links TRBV5-6 to TRBJ2-7; D perhaps matches TRBD2 (5 bases). The CDR3 has 12 residues. The V gene's germline CDR1 is SGHDT and CDR2 YYEEEE. V dropped 1 base and J dropped 4 bases, with 6 bases sitting between them. CDR3 protein: CASSLRGYEQYF. The CDR3 bases are TGTGCCAGCAGCTTGAGAGGGTACGAGCAGTACTTC. Full variable domain (outside the CDR3, taken from reference TRBV5-6 and TRBJ2-7): DAGVTQSPTHLIKTRGQQVTLRCSPKSGHDTVSWYQQALGQGPQFIFQYYEEEERQRGNFPDRFSGHQFPNYSSELNVNALLLGDSALYLCASSLRGYEQYFGPGTRLTVT.

The CDR3 sequence is CASSSGGWGAGGIQYF. In DNA form, the CDR3 reads TGTGCCAGCAGCTCGGGTGGATGGGGGGCGGGGGGCATTCAGTACTTC. This rearrangement joins TRBV5-4 to TRBJ2-4; 8 nucleotides align to TRBD2. With V trimmed by 3 bases and J by 9 bases, 14 bases remained unmatched. Germline CDR1 SGHNT, CDR2 YYREEE (reference sequence). The CDR3 length is 16 residues. Full variable domain (rest looked up from reference TRBV5-4 and TRBJ2-4): ETGVTQSPTHLIKTRGQQVTLRCSSQSGHNTVSWYQQALGQGPQFIFQYYREEENGRGNFPPRFSGLQFPNYSSELNVNALELDDSALYLCASSSGGWGAGGIQYFGAGTRLSVL.

J is TRBJ1-6 and V is TRBV29-1; tentatively, D is TRBD1 (6 bases). V was shortened by 4 bases and J by 5 bases, with 9 bases between the two germline ends. Germline CDR1 SQVTM, CDR2 ANQGSEA. The CDR3 is 13 residues long. CDR3 DNA: TGCAGCGTTGGTGCAGGGGATAATTCACCCCTCCACTTT. As protein: CSVGAGDNSPLHF.

The chain links TRBV7-3 to TRBJ2-1, with 8 positions matching TRBD2. With 5 bases clipped from V and 6 bases from J, the junction kept 9 bases outside the gene matches. This CDR3 is built from 15 residues. In germline, CDR1 is SGHTA, CDR2 FQGTGA. CDR3 bases: TGTGCCAGCAGCCCCCGGGGGGGCCTGATCAATGAGCAGTTCTTC. Protein sequence: CASSPRGGLINEQFF.

This clone was detected once. The rearrangement links TRBV27 to TRBJ2-7; tentatively, D is TRBD2 (5 bases). Trimming left V 5 bases short and J 3 bases short, with 17 bases between. Germline lookup yields CDR1 MNHEY and CDR2 SMNVEV (reference sequence). CDR3 length equals 15 residues. CDR3 nucleotides: TGTGCCAGCAGTACCCCCTCCCACGGACTCTACGAGCAGTACTTC. Translating gives CASSTPSHGLYEQYF.

The chain links TRBV5-4 to TRBJ1-1, with D perhaps matching TRBD1 (5 bases). This CDR3 contains 11 residues. Trimming removed 0 bases from V and 8 bases from J, with 5 bases in between. The germline V gene has CDR1 SGHNT and CDR2 YYREEE (reference sequence). DNA for the CDR3: TGTGCCAGCAGCTTGGACAGGGAAGCTTTCTTT. It is translated as CASSLDREAFF.